This T cell receptor beta chain was found in a study of T cell responses to AZD1222 COVID-19 vaccine. Study results and limitations: There were mostly white British donors and more females than males, and clonal diversity was possibly underestimated. Spike-wide vaccine-associated CD4 TCRs dominated at 160-218 and 743-854. Every sample of the repertoires postdated the peak T cell response.

Libraries were prepared by immunoSEQ multiplex PCR; TCRdb keeps only in-frame clonotypes and omits some of them. The sample holds approximately 100,000 clones; roughly 90% are singletons and the top ten take 1% to 1.5%. With regard to this clone: What it recognizes is unknown.

There are 15 residues in the CDR3. The germline gives CDR1 SGHVS, CDR2 FQNEAQ. The V and J ends lost 2 bases and 6 bases, in that order; junction bases with no gene match: 7. The TCR was taken from an adult in good health. The source material was peripheral blood, sampled on day 0 of AZD1222 vaccination. The chain recombines TRBV7-8 with TRBJ2-7; 10 bases fit TRBD2. In DNA form, the CDR3 reads TGTGCCAGCAGCTTAATAGCGGGAGGAATTATCGAGCAGTACTTC. Amino acid sequence: CASSLIAGGIIEQYF.